One TCR beta chain is described in this entry. In the source study's methods: From reference gene primer amplification, estimates of nucleated cell counts were derived. The table came from immunoSEQ multiplex PCR; TCRdb's copy has only in-frame clones and leaves some out. Clonal size and the V and J genes are those of that table, whereas D and trimming came from the DNA. The table shows about 180,000 clones, with 70% to 90% occurring only once. The sample belongs to a study of blood T cell repertoires in COVID-19. On the study more broadly: Collection of acute and convalescent COVID-19 samples took place in the United States, Italy and Spain. Sample material is recorded as cDNA or gDNA derived from T cells, B-cell-depleted T cells, or PBMCs.

Germline V gene data show CDR1 as KGHDR and CDR2 as SFDVKD. V was trimmed by 5 bases and J by 5 bases, leaving 11 bases between them. This CDR3 is 13 amino acids long. The chain is built from TRBV24-1 and TRBJ2-5; maybe TRBD1 (6 bases). The clonotype was recovered from an elderly woman with acute or convalescent COVID-19. Sequenced input: peripheral blood. CDR3 DNA: TGTGCCACCAGTGGAGGACAGATTGAGACCCAGTACTTC. Protein product: CATSGGQIETQYF.